These 2 T cell receptor beta chains were sequenced from one sample in a study of blood T cell repertoires in COVID-19. Libraries were prepared by immunoSEQ multiplex PCR; TCRdb keeps only in-frame clonotypes and omits some of them. Seen here are under 60,000 clones, 90% observed once, and the top ten hold 2.5% to 4%. The sample taken for sequencing was peripheral blood. Source of these receptors: a human donor in a cohort sampled during active COVID-19.

The J gene is TRBJ2-5, the V gene TRBV12-3 or TRBV12-4; no clear D. The CDR3 totals 13 residues. The ends were cut back, 11 bases at V and 1 base at J, with 14 bases in the middle. CDR3 sequence: CASTRSRQETQYF. DNA for the CDR3: TGTGCCTCCACCCGGTCCCGCCAAGAGACCCAGTACTTC.

The chain employs TRBV2 and TRBJ1-1, with unresolved D. Trimming pared 3 bases from V and 5 bases from J, leaving 7 bases between. The CDR3 runs to 12 residues. Per germline, CDR1 SNHLY and CDR2 FYNNEI. CDR3 amino acids: CASSDRGTEAFF. In nucleotides, the CDR3 is TGTGCCAGCAGTGATCGGGGAACTGAAGCTTTCTTT.